Each of the 11 T cell receptor beta chains below was sequenced from the same sample in a study of T cells in Graves' hyperthyroidism and ophthalmopathy. Authors of the study amplified TCR beta CDR3 regions from RNA transcripts. First-round RT-PCR targeting the TCR CDR3 was performed with the HTBI primer set. TCRdb recomputed calls from the multiplex PCR reads with MiXCR, one row per CDR3 protein. The sample lists roughly 500,000 distinct CDR3 sequences; just over 45% were seen once. Material: peripheral blood or thyroid tissue (not recorded which). These receptors originate from an adult woman with Graves' disease, either hyperthyroidism or ophthalmopathy (not recorded which).

This clonotype has at least ten counts. The genes are TRBV6-6 and TRBJ1-3, with 7 bases that match TRBD1. Trimming cost V 5 bases and J 9 bases; bases outside gene matches: 7. The CDR3 sequence is 13 residues long. From germline, CDR1 is MNHNY and CDR2 SVGAGI (reference sequence). The CDR3, as DNA: TGTGCCAGCAGTCCGACAGGGCTTGGCACCATATATTTT. It translates to CASSPTGLGTIYF.

Notes on this clonotype: A single base separates this from a much larger clone, so it may be a read error. J is TRBJ1-1 and V is TRBV4-1; TRBD1 matches at 9 bases. The CDR3 runs 17 residues. Germline lookup yields CDR1 MGHRA and CDR2 YSYEKL. V lost 3 bases and J lost 1; bases outside the gene matches: 9. The CDR3, as DNA: TGCGCCAGCAGCCAGGGACAGGGCCTCGTCTGGAACACTGAAGCTTTCTTT. As protein: CASSQGQGLVWNTEAFF.

In its sample, this clonotype was seen many times. CDR3 bases: TGCGCCAGCAGAAAGACAGAATCTAATGAAAAACTGTTTTTT. Protein sequence: CASRKTESNEKLFF. The gene calls are TRBV5-1 and TRBJ1-4; D perhaps matches TRBD1 (5 bases). The CDR3 runs 14 residues. With 5 bases removed from V and 3 bases from J, the gap between germline ends came to 11 bases. Germline CDR1 reads SGHRS; CDR2 reads YFSETQ.

The rearrangement uses TRBV10-3 and TRBJ1-2; D is unclear. This CDR3 region has 11 residues. Trimming left V 4 bases short and J 8 bases short, with 8 bases between. CDR1 is ENHRY, CDR2 SYGVKD, per germline. The CDR3 DNA reads as TGTGCCATCAGTGGGTACACGGGCTACACCTTC. It translates to CAISGYTGYTF.

The chain links TRBV15 to TRBJ2-5, with D perhaps TRBD1 or TRBD2 (6 bases each). The CDR3 contains 16 residues. The germline gives CDR1 LNHNV, CDR2 YYDKDF (reference sequence). Trimming took off 3 bases at V and 4 bases at J, with 18 bases between the two ends. The DNA for the CDR3 is TGTGCCACCAGCAGCGTGGGCGGAGGGGGGTTAGAGACCCAGTACTTC. It yields the protein CATSSVGGGGLETQYF.

This chain joins TRBV2 and TRBJ2-7; possible D gene TRBD2, 5 bases. Trimming shortened V by 6 bases and J by 0 bases, and 15 bases separated the two germline ends. Germline V gene sequence: CDR1 SNHLY, CDR2 FYNNEI. The CDR3 covers 15 residues. This CDR3 reads CASSQAGLLSYEQYF. DNA of the CDR3: TGTGCCAGCAGCCAAGCAGGACTCCTCTCCTACGAGCAGTACTTC.

In this sample, this clonotype turned up many times. The gene calls are TRBV7-8 and TRBJ1-1; no clear D. V was pared by 2 bases and J by 2 bases, with 9 bases between. The CDR3 length is 14 residues. Germline V gene sequence: CDR1 SGHVS, CDR2 FQNEAQ. The CDR3 spells CASSLRLQNTEAFF. The CDR3 nucleotides are TGTGCCAGCAGCTTAAGACTCCAAAACACTGAAGCTTTCTTT.

This clonotype was counted at least ten times. The J gene is TRBJ1-5, the V gene TRBV11-2; 8 positions match TRBD1. The V gene's germline CDR1 is SGHAT and CDR2 FQNNGV. CDR3 length equals 15 residues. Losses at the gene ends were 3 bases for V and 4 bases for J; bases not matched to a gene: 5. CDR3 loop: CASSLGQDPNQPQHF. The CDR3 coding sequence is TGTGCCAGCAGCTTGGGACAGGACCCAAATCAGCCCCAGCATTTT.

In the case of this clonotype: Its ends do not fully match the called genes, so a read error is possible. The gene calls are TRBV7-2 and TRBJ1-1, with D uncertain. The CDR3 covers 15 residues. Germline values: CDR1 SGHTA, CDR2 FQGNSA. CDR3 sequence: CASSQLPQLNTEAFF. The CDR3 DNA is TGCGCCAGCAGCCAACTCCCGCAGCTGAACACTGAAGCTTTCTTT.

CDR3 protein: CSARADRADGYTF. DNA for the CDR3: TGCAGTGCTAGAGCCGACAGGGCAGATGGCTACACCTTC. This chain joins TRBV20-1 and TRBJ1-2, with 7 bases identical to TRBD1. Germline values: CDR1 DFQATT, CDR2 SNEGSKA (reference sequence). CDR3 length: 13 residues. V lost 1 base, J lost 6 bases, and 5 bases stayed unmatched.

This chain joins TRBV7-2 and TRBJ1-5; TRBD1 matches at 7 bases. Germline assignment: CDR1 SGHTA and CDR2 FQGNSA. The CDR3 consists of 15 residues. The V and J ends lost 5 bases and 4 bases, in that order; junction bases with no gene match: 8. CDR3 nucleotide sequence: TGTGCCAGCAGCCAGATTTACAGGGGAAATCAGCCCCAGCATTTT. This sequence encodes CASSQIYRGNQPQHF.